This TCR beta chain derives from a study of beta chain features in type 1 diabetes. Findings and limits, study-wide: Shorter TCRB CDR3s, moderately but significantly so, marked every one of the four CD4+ subsets in Type 1 diabetes patients.

Sequenced material consisted of expressed TCRB transcripts (all of the isolated RNA was reverse transcribed). The average read count of naive, central memory and regulatory T cell samples was around 3.6 million. The data were produced by immunoSEQ multiplex PCR, yet TCRdb's version contains in-frame clones alone and is incomplete. The sample lists more than 150,000 clones; roughly 9.1% were seen once. The table lists this clone with a few counts. Its specificity is unknown. Different DNA sequences within this sample yield the same CDR3. The sequence was obtained from a woman between 18 and 30 years old in good health. Sequencing was carried out using central memory CD4+ T cells from blood.

The CDR3 nucleotides are TGCGCCAGCAGCCAAGACAGGACAGGCCCTTACTATGGCTACACCTTC. Translating gives CASSQDRTGPYYGYTF. This chain links TRBV4-3 with TRBJ1-2, with TRBD1 matching over 7 bases. CDR1 is LGHNA, CDR2 YSLEER, per germline. V lost 0 bases, J lost 3 bases, and 7 bases stayed unmatched. The CDR3 consists of 16 residues.